The 31 T cell receptor beta chains reported below all come from one sample, sequenced in a study of T cell responses to AZD1222 COVID-19 vaccine (dated by TCRdb to the early 2020s). The method was the immunoSEQ multiplex PCR assay. TCRdb holds this immuneACCESS table with in-frame rearrangements only. Some clones are missing; in checked studies, unresolved V genes explain under half, and the rest has no known cause. The sample table holds approximately 130,000 clones, of which 70% to 90% were seen once. 4.5% to 7% of the sample goes to the ten largest clones. The sample's time point label is to be understood as: about 28 days (+/-7) after the second vaccine dose. Specimen: peripheral blood, collected 28 days after the second AZD1222 dose. The source of these receptors is an adult who received the AZD1222 COVID-19 vaccine.

This clone appeared a single time. The chain joins TRBV11-1 to TRBJ2-1; D is uncertain. The germline gives CDR1 SGHAT, CDR2 FQDESV (reference sequence). With 2 bases removed from V and 9 bases from J, the gap between germline ends came to 5 bases. The CDR3 is 11 residues long. Here the CDR3 DNA reads TGTGCCAGCAGCTTAATAGTTGAGCAGTTCTTC. Its protein product is CASSLIVEQFF.

This clone was counted between two and nine times. This chain joins TRBV5-1 and TRBJ1-1, with D uncertain. Per germline, CDR1 SGHRS and CDR2 YFSETQ. The CDR3 is 15 amino acids. Trimming shortened V by 0 bases and J by 3 bases, and 12 bases separated the two germline ends. This CDR3 reads CASSLVSRSDTEAFF. CDR3 sequence (DNA): TGCGCCAGCAGCTTGGTTTCCAGATCGGACACTGAAGCTTTCTTT.

This sequence joins TRBV28 and TRBJ2-7; 10 bases fit TRBD1. The germline gives CDR1 MDHEN, CDR2 SYDVKM. V shed 5 bases and J 2 bases; nucleotides not matched to a gene: 6. The CDR3 covers 15 residues. Here the CDR3 DNA reads TGTGCCAGCAGTCCAACGGACAGGGGGGCCTACGAGCAGTACTTC. This sequence encodes CASSPTDRGAYEQYF.

This clone was seen more than once but under ten times. The CDR3 sequence: CASSLVKGNNYGYTF. The CDR3 DNA reads TGTGCCAGCAGTTTAGTGAAAGGGAATAACTATGGCTACACCTTC. The rearrangement uses TRBV27 and TRBJ1-2; D unclear. This CDR3 region has 15 residues. V dropped 2 bases and J dropped 1 base, with 11 bases sitting between them. Germline V gene data show CDR1 as MNHEY and CDR2 as SMNVEV (reference sequence).

V usage is TRBV7-3 and J usage is TRBJ2-1, with D possibly matching TRBD2 (5 bases). Per germline, CDR1 SGHTA and CDR2 FQGTGA. The CDR3 is 13 residues long. Between the trimmed V and J ends, which lost 5 bases and 2 bases, there was a span of 7 bases. In DNA form, the CDR3 reads TGTGCCAGCAGCGCCGGGACCTACAATGAGCAGTTCTTC. Encoded protein: CASSAGTYNEQFF.

The V gene is TRBV19, the J gene TRBJ2-1; 7 positions agree with TRBD1. Unmatched junction bases numbered 9, after V lost 5 bases and J lost 8 bases. Germline CDR1 LNHDA, CDR2 SQIVND (reference sequence). The CDR3 sequence is 14 residues long. The chain's CDR3 is CASSLGQAWDEQFF. As DNA, the CDR3 is TGTGCCAGTAGTCTCGGACAGGCCTGGGATGAGCAGTTCTTC.

The V gene is TRBV2, the J gene TRBJ1-5; maybe TRBD1 (5 bases). CDR1 is SNHLY, CDR2 FYNNEI, per germline. This CDR3 is built from 15 residues. V lost 4 bases and J 0 bases, leaving 10 bases between the germline ends. The CDR3 DNA sequence: TGTGCCAGCAGTGGTTCGGGGACTAGCAATCAGCCCCAGCATTTT. Protein sequence: CASSGSGTSNQPQHF.

The CDR3 protein is CASSQYVENTEAFF. In DNA, the CDR3 is TGTGCCAGCAGCCAATACGTGGAGAACACTGAAGCTTTCTTT. The gene calls are TRBV4-2 and TRBJ1-1; D is uncertain. Germline CDR1 is LGHNA and CDR2 is YNFKEQ. The CDR3 loop spans 14 amino acids. V was pared by 2 bases and J by 1 base, with 8 bases between.

The chain links TRBV4-3 to TRBJ2-5, with D possibly TRBD2 on 5 matching bases. CDR1 and CDR2 from the germline V gene are LGHNA and YSLEER. The ends were cut back, 0 bases at V and 5 bases at J, with 13 bases in the middle. The CDR3 runs to 15 residues. The CDR3, as DNA: TGCGCCAGCAGCCAAGATCGGGGTACTGGGGAGACCCAGTACTTC. It translates to CASSQDRGTGETQYF.

A note on this clone: A read error is possible here, since a much larger clone lies one base away. CDR3 region: CAPSQDRGGLSGELFF. The CDR3 DNA follows: TGCGCCCCCAGCCAAGACAGGGGGGGGTTGTCCGGGGAGCTGTTTTTT. This sequence joins TRBV4-3 and TRBJ2-2, with 9 nucleotides matching TRBD1. With V trimmed by 11 bases and J by 6 bases, 16 bases remained unmatched. Germline CDR1 and CDR2: LGHNA and YSLEER. The CDR3 covers 16 residues.

The sample holds one count of this clone. The V call is TRBV3-1 (or the pseudogene TRBV3-2), the J call TRBJ2-5; the D is unclear. CDR1 and CDR2 from the germline V gene are LGHDT and YNNKEL (reference sequence). The V end was cut by 1 base, the J end by 4 bases, with 4 bases between. This CDR3 is built from 12 residues. The CDR3 nucleotides are TGTGCCAGCAGCCAAGCTGGAGAGACCCAGTACTTC. This translates into CASSQAGETQYF.

This clone occurred once. The rearrangement uses TRBV10-2 and TRBJ1-5; D is unclear. Germline-derived CDR1 and CDR2 are WSHSY and SAAADI. The CDR3 contains 14 residues. The V end lost 4 bases, the J end lost 0 bases, and 7 bases lay between the germline ends. The CDR3 sequence is CASSATNSNQPQHF. The DNA of the CDR3 is TGCGCCAGCAGTGCGACCAATAGCAATCAGCCCCAGCATTTT.

The chain recombines TRBV27 with TRBJ2-7; TRBD2 agrees at 8 bases. The CDR3 spans 16 residues. The J segment lost 1 base and the V segment lost 7 bases, leaving 12 bases of the junction unmatched. Germline V gene sequence: CDR1 MNHEY, CDR2 SMNVEV (reference sequence). CDR3 bases: TGTGCCAGCACCCATTTCGTCAGCGGGAGATCCTACGAGCAGTACTTC. Residues: CASTHFVSGRSYEQYF.

The V gene is TRBV5-1, the J gene TRBJ2-7; D is perhaps TRBD2 (5 bases). V shed 4 bases and J shed 4 bases, with 9 bases lying between them. Germline CDR1 SGHRS, CDR2 YFSETQ. The CDR3 consists of 12 residues. CDR3 loop: CASSQDSYEQYF. The CDR3 DNA is TGCGCCAGCAGCCAGGACTCGTACGAGCAGTACTTC.

The chain joins TRBV4-1 to TRBJ1-1, with D hard to call. The CDR3 spans 17 residues. Germline CDR1 is MGHRA and CDR2 is YSYEKL. Trimming took 0 bases from V and 0 from J, leaving 14 bases between them. CDR3 in amino acids: CASSQDRAAYMNTEAFF. CDR3 coding DNA: TGCGCCAGCAGCCAAGATCGCGCAGCCTACATGAACACTGAAGCTTTCTTT.

This clone was counted between two and nine times. This chain uses TRBV12-5 with TRBJ1-1; a possible D gene is TRBD1 (6 bases). Looked up from germline, CDR1 is LGHNT and CDR2 is FRNRAP. The CDR3 contains 13 residues. Between the trimmed V and J ends, which lost 6 bases and 1 base, there was a span of 9 bases. For the CDR3, the DNA is TGTGCTAGTGGCGACAGGAAGAACACTGAAGCTTTCTTT. It translates to CASGDRKNTEAFF.

The V call is TRBV5-1, the J call TRBJ1-5, with D perhaps TRBD1 (6 bases). V gave up 0 bases and J gave up 4 bases, with 17 bases separating them. The CDR3 extends over 17 amino acids. The germline gives CDR1 SGHRS, CDR2 YFSETQ. The CDR3 is CASSLGDRWGLNQPQHF. CDR3 DNA sequence: TGCGCCAGCAGCTTGGGAGACAGGTGGGGCTTAAATCAGCCCCAGCATTTT.

This chain uses TRBV2 with TRBJ1-5, with 8 bases fitting TRBD1. From germline, CDR1 is SNHLY and CDR2 FYNNEI. The trim removed 7 bases at V and 8 bases at J, leaving 13 bases unmatched. The CDR3 is 15 residues long. The CDR3 DNA reads TGTGCCAGCACCTCGGACAGGGAAAAATACGAGCCCCAGCATTTT. It specifies CASTSDREKYEPQHF.

This clone was seen a few times. V and J are TRBV27 and TRBJ1-2; D uncertain. The CDR3 totals 13 residues. Germline V gives CDR1 MNHEY, CDR2 SMNVEV (reference sequence). V was trimmed by 8 bases and J by 5 bases, leaving 15 bases between them. CDR3 sequence: CASGPPLGYGYTF. CDR3 coding DNA: TGTGCCAGCGGACCCCCGTTGGGGTATGGCTACACCTTC.

The chain links TRBV18 to TRBJ2-5; no firm D call. Germline CDR1 KGHSH, CDR2 LQKENI. V was clipped by 2 bases and J by 3 bases, with 4 bases between them. This CDR3 is built from 12 residues. CDR3 coding DNA: TGTGCCAGCTCACCAGGCGAAGAGACCCAGTACTTC. This gives the protein CASSPGEETQYF.

This chain joins TRBV15 and TRBJ1-3; tentative D call: TRBD1 (6 bases). The germline V gene has CDR1 LNHNV and CDR2 YYDKDF (reference sequence). The CDR3 covers 13 residues. V lost 8 bases and J 4 bases, leaving 12 bases between the germline ends. CDR3 DNA: TGTGCCACCGAAACAGGGTCGGGAAACACCATATATTTT. Translated, it gives CATETGSGNTIYF.

This clone showed up just once. V gene TRBV28 combines with J gene TRBJ2-7; 7 positions match TRBD2. Germline V gives CDR1 MDHEN, CDR2 SYDVKM. V gave up 7 bases and J gave up 3 bases; unmatched junction bases: 9. This CDR3 comprises 14 residues. CDR3 in amino acids: CASNHGASGYEQYF. Written as DNA, the CDR3 is TGTGCCAGCAATCACGGGGCTAGCGGCTACGAGCAGTACTTC. Based on the CDR3 plus reference TRBV28 and TRBJ2-7, the full variable domain is DVKVTQSSRYLVKRTGEKVFLECVQDMDHENMFWYRQDPGLGLRLIYFSYDVKMKEKGDIPEGYSVSREKKERFSLILESASTNQTSMYLCASNHGASGYEQYFGPGTRLTVT.

The J gene is TRBJ1-3, the V gene TRBV5-6; D perhaps matches TRBD1 (5 bases). CDR1 and CDR2 (germline): SGHDT, YYEEEE. V was clipped by 0 bases and J by 4 bases, with 8 bases between them. The CDR3 sequence is 14 residues long. The DNA of the CDR3 is TGTGCCAGCAGCTTGGGACAGCTCGGAAACACCATATATTTT. Its protein product is CASSLGQLGNTIYF. The whole variable domain, filled in from reference TRBV5-6 and TRBJ1-3, reads DAGVTQSPTHLIKTRGQQVTLRCSPKSGHDTVSWYQQALGQGPQFIFQYYEEEERQRGNFPDRFSGHQFPNYSSELNVNALLLGDSALYLCASSLGQLGNTIYFGEGSWLTVV.

The chain has TRBV7-2 and TRBJ1-3; D is ambiguous. CDR3 size: 14 residues. V lost 1 base and J lost 0, with 4 bases in between. Germline-derived CDR1 and CDR2 are SGHTA and FQGNSA. CDR3 DNA: TGTGCCAGCAGCTTAGTTAACTCTGGAAACACCATATATTTT. This encodes CASSLVNSGNTIYF.

The V call is TRBV19, the J call TRBJ2-2; 7 nucleotides line up with TRBD1. The CDR3 has 17 amino acids. The trim removed 3 bases at V and 1 base at J, leaving 8 bases unmatched. Germline CDR1 reads LNHDA; CDR2 reads SQIVND (reference sequence). In DNA, the CDR3 is TGTGCCAGTAGTATTCTTTGGGGACAGAGGAACACCGGGGAGCTGTTTTTT. Translated, it gives CASSILWGQRNTGELFF. The complete variable domain, with remaining parts taken from reference TRBV19 and TRBJ2-2, reads DGGITQSPKYLFRKEGQNVTLSCEQNLNHDAMYWYRQDPGQGLRLIYYSQIVNDFQKGDIAEGYSVSREKKESFPLTVTSAQKNPTAFYLCASSILWGQRNTGELFFGEGSRLTVL.

The chain is built from TRBV12-5 and TRBJ1-1; a possible D gene is TRBD1 (5 bases). Germline CDR1 reads LGHNT; CDR2 reads FRNRAP. Trimming took off 1 base at V and 8 bases at J, with 5 bases between the two ends. The CDR3 is made up of 11 amino acids. The CDR3 DNA is TGTGCTAGTGGTTTGGGACAGGAAGCTTTCTTT. Translated: CASGLGQEAFF.

The chain is built from TRBV4-2 and TRBJ2-3, with D perhaps TRBD1 (6 bases). Germline V gene data show CDR1 as LGHNA and CDR2 as YNFKEQ. There are 14 residues in the CDR3. V lost 0 bases and J 6 bases, leaving 10 bases between the germline ends. The CDR3 is CASSQENRADTQYF. The CDR3 DNA follows: TGTGCCAGCAGCCAAGAGAACAGGGCGGATACGCAGTATTTT.

J is TRBJ1-1 and V is TRBV6-5; D not resolved. This CDR3 region has 15 residues. Germline V gene sequence: CDR1 MNHEY, CDR2 SVGAGI. V dropped 0 bases and J dropped 0 bases, with 8 bases sitting between them. Written as DNA, the CDR3 is TGTGCCAGCAGTTACTCAAACACGCTGAACACTGAAGCTTTCTTT. The encoded protein is CASSYSNTLNTEAFF.

CDR3 amino acids: CASTGTENTEAFF. The CDR3 DNA reads as TGTGCCAGCACCGGGACGGAGAACACTGAAGCTTTCTTT. The V gene is TRBV11-2, the J gene TRBJ1-1; D is possibly TRBD1 (5 bases). The germline V gene encodes CDR1 SGHAT and CDR2 FQNNGV. The CDR3 extends over 13 amino acids. The V gene lost 7 bases and the J gene lost 1 base, with 10 bases spanning the gap.

The rearrangement links TRBV7-3 to TRBJ2-3; possible D gene TRBD2, 6 bases. The CDR3 sequence is 15 residues long. Germline V gives CDR1 SGHTA, CDR2 FQGTGA. V was pared by 5 bases and J by 2 bases, with 14 bases between. The CDR3 DNA is TGTGCCAGCAGCCGAAGCGGGCCCTTCACAGATACGCAGTATTTT. This encodes CASSRSGPFTDTQYF.

The chain joins TRBV5-3 to TRBJ1-4; tentatively, D is TRBD1 (5 bases). TRBV5-3 is classed as an ORF, of uncertain function. Trimming removed 2 bases at V and 3 bases at J, with 20 bases between. The CDR3 sequence is 18 residues long. CDR3 sequence: CARSFVTGTWGANEKLFF. The CDR3 region has the DNA TGTGCCAGAAGCTTCGTGACCGGGACTTGGGGGGCTAATGAAAAACTGTTTTTT.